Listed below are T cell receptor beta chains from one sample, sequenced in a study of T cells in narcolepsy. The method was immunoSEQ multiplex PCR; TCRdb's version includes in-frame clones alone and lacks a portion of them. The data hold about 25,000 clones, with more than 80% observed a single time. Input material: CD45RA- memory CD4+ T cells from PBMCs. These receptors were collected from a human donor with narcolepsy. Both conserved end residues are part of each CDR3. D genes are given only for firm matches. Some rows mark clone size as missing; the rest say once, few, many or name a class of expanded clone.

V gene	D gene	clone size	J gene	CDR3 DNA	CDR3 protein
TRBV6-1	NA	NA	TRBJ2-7	TGTGCCAGCAGTGAAGAAACCGGGCGGGTCACGGGGGAGCAGTACTTC	CASSEETGRVTGEQYF
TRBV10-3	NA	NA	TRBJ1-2	TGTGCCATCAGTGAGTCAGGGGGTATAGGGGTTTCGAACTATGGCTACACCTTC	CAISESGGIGVSNYGYTF
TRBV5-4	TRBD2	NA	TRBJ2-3	TGTGCCAGCAGCTTGCCGAGAGCGGGAAGCACAGATACGCAGTATTTT	CASSLPRAGSTDTQYF
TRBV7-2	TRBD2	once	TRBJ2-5	TGTGCCAGCAGAAAGCGGGAGCTTATAGAGACCCAGTACTTC	CASRKRELIETQYF
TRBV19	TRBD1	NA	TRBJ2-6	TGTGCCAGTAGTACTCGGACAGGGATCGGGGCCAACGTCCTGACTTTC	CASSTRTGIGANVLTF
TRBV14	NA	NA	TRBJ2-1	TGTGCCAGCAGCCACGGACCGAGGAGGCTGTTCTTC	CASSHGPRRLFF
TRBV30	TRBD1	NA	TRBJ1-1	TGTGCCTGGGTACAGGGGGTCAACAAGAACACTGAAGCTTTCTTT	CAWVQGVNKNTEAFF
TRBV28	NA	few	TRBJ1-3	TGTGCCAGCAGTTTAGGGGGCTCTTACTACACCATATATTTT	CASSLGGSYYTIYF
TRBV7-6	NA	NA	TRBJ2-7	TGTGCCAGCAGCTTACAGGCCTCCTACGAGCAGTACTTC	CASSLQASYEQYF
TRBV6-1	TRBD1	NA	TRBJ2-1	TGTGCCAGCAGTGAATGGGGGACAGCTCTCTACAATGAGCAGTTCTTC	CASSEWGTALYNEQFF
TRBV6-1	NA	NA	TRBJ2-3	TGTGCCAGCAGTGCCCAAAGGAGGGGAACAGATACGCAGTATTTT	CASSAQRRGTDTQYF
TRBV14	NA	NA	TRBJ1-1	TGTGCCAGCAGCCCTACCAGGCTGAACACTGAAGCTTTCTTT	CASSPTRLNTEAFF
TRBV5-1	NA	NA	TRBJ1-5	TGCGCCAGCAGGGCGGGTTGGGGAGATCAGCCCCAGCATTTT	CASRAGWGDQPQHF
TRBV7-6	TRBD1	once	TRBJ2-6	TGTGCCAGCAGCGCTCGGACAGGTGCGGGCTCTGGGGCCAACGTCCTGACTTTC	CASSARTGAGSGANVLTF
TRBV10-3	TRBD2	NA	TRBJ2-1	TGTGCCATCAGTGTCACGGCTAGCGGGAGCAATGAGCAGTTCTTC	CAISVTASGSNEQFF
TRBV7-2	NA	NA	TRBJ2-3	TGTGCCAGCAGCTTTGCGGCCACAGATACGCAGTATTTT	CASSFAATDTQYF
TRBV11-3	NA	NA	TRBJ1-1	TGTGCCAGCAGCCCCAGGGATAACACTGAAGCTTTCTTT	CASSPRDNTEAFF
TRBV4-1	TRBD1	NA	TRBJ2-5	TGCGCCAGCAGCCAAGGGGGACAGGCAGAGACCCAGTACTTC	CASSQGGQAETQYF
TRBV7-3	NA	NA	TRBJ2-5	TGTGCCAGCAGCTCCCAGGGGCATCTTCAAGAGACCCAGTACTTC	CASSSQGHLQETQYF
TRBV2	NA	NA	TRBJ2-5	TGTGCCAGCAGTGTAGTTGAGACCCAGTACTTC	CASSVVETQYF
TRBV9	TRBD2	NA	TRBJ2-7	TGTGCCAGCAGCGTTACTACCGGGACTAGCGGATACGAGCAGTACTTC	CASSVTTGTSGYEQYF
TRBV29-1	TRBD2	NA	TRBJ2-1	TGCAGCGTTGAAGTTGGGTTAGTAGCGGGAGGGGACGGCAATGAGCAGTTCTTC	CSVEVGLVAGGDGNEQFF
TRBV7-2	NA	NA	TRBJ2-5	TGTGCCAGCAGCTTAGGGAGGGCCAGCCAGTCGACCCAGTACTTC	CASSLGRASQSTQYF
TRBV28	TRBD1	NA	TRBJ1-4	TGTGCCAGCAGTGGGTCCGGGACAGGGTATGAAAAACTGTTTTTT	CASSGSGTGYEKLFF
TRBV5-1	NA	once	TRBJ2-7	TGCGCCAGCGCTGGGACAACCTACGAGCAGTACTTC	CASAGTTYEQYF
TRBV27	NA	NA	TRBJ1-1	TGTGCCAGCTCTGCGCTGGTAAGGAACACTGAAGCTTTCTTT	CASSALVRNTEAFF
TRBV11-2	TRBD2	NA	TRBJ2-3	TGTGCCAGCACCCGGGCTAGCGGGAGAGGTGATACGCAGTATTTT	CASTRASGRGDTQYF
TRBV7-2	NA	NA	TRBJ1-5	TGTGCCAGCAGCCCATCAGGGGGCAATCAGCCCCAGCATTTT	CASSPSGGNQPQHF
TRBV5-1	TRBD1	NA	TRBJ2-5	TGCGCCAGCAGAACCGAGGGACAGGGTGGGGAGACCCAGTACTTC	CASRTEGQGGETQYF
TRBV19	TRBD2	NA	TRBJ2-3	TGTGCCAGTAGTCCTAGCGGAACAGATACGCAGTATTTT	CASSPSGTDTQYF
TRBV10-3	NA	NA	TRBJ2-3	TGTGCCATCAGCGATACTAGCCCAGATACGCAGTATTTT	CAISDTSPDTQYF
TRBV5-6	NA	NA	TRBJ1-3	TGTGCCAGCAGTCAACAGGGAAACACCATATATTTT	CASSQQGNTIYF
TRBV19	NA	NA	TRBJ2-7	TGTGCCAGTAGTATAGATGGGTCGGGACTCCCCTACGAGCAGTACTTC	CASSIDGSGLPYEQYF
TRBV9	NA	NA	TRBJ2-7	TGTGCCAGCAGCCAACTGGGGAGTAGCTACGAGCAGTACTTC	CASSQLGSSYEQYF
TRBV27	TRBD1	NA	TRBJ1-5	TGTGCCAGCAGTTTCTTAGGGACAGGCTATCAGCCCCAGCATTTT	CASSFLGTGYQPQHF
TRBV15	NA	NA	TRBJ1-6	TGTGCCACCGGCCGCAGCTCCTATAATTCACCCCTCCACTTT	CATGRSSYNSPLHF
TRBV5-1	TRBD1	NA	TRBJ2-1	TGCGCCAGCAGCTTGGGGGACAGGGTGGAAGGGCAGTTCTTC	CASSLGDRVEGQFF
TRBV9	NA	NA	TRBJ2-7	TGTGCCAGCAGCGCCGGACAGTCCTACGAGCAGTACTTC	CASSAGQSYEQYF
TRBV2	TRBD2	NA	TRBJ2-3	TGTGCCAGCAGTGACGGGAGGGCCTCAGATACGCAGTATTTT	CASSDGRASDTQYF
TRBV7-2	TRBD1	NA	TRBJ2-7	TGTGCCAGCAGCACCCGGACAGGTTCTCTTACCTACGAGCAGTACTTC	CASSTRTGSLTYEQYF
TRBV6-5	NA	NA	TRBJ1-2	TGTGCCAGCAGTACAGACAGATATGGCTACACCTTC	CASSTDRYGYTF
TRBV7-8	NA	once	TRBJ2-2	TGTGCCAGCAGCTTACTAAACACAGGGTCCCGCGGGGAGCTGTTTTTT	CASSLLNTGSRGELFF